Following are 14 T cell receptor beta chains from one sample sequenced in a study of siplizumab effects on memory and regulatory T cells. Assay: immunoSEQ multiplex PCR; the TCRdb copy retains only in-frame clones and omits some. This table has fewer than 110,000 clones, around 90% appearing once. Sequencing was done on a sample of non-Treg CD4+ T cells sorted from blood. These receptors came from a human donor in good health.

The chain combines TRBV5-1 with TRBJ1-5; a possible D gene is TRBD1 (5 bases). This CDR3 has 16 amino acids. Germline V lookup: CDR1 SGHRS, CDR2 YFSETQ. V lost 0 bases, J lost 4 bases, and 14 bases lay in between. The CDR3 loop is CASSLEGTRENQPQHF. CDR3 nucleotide sequence: TGCGCCAGCAGCTTGGAGGGGACCAGAGAAAATCAGCCCCAGCATTTT.

The chain joins TRBV6-1 to TRBJ1-1; D possibly corresponds to TRBD1 (5 bases). This CDR3 comprises 14 residues. In germline, CDR1 is MNHNS, CDR2 SASEGT. V lost 5 bases to trimming and J lost 1 base, with 11 bases between them. CDR3 nucleotides: TGTGCCAGCAGTAACCTAGGACAGAACACTGAAGCTTTCTTT. It is translated as CASSNLGQNTEAFF.

The chain joins TRBV18 to TRBJ1-1, with D unclear. There are 15 residues in the CDR3. Germline assignment: CDR1 KGHSH and CDR2 LQKENI. V was pared by 3 bases and J by 4 bases, with 15 bases between. CDR3 sequence (DNA): TGTGCCAGCTCACCTAGGAGGGAGATGGGCACTGAAGCTTTCTTT. Amino acid sequence: CASSPRREMGTEAFF.

With respect to this clone: The junction departs from the called germline gene at one end, perhaps through a read error. The genes are TRBV2 and TRBJ2-3, with a possible D match to TRBD2 (6 bases). This CDR3 has 15 amino acids. Germline V gene lookup returns CDR1 SNHLY and CDR2 FYNNEI. The CDR3 region has the DNA TGTGCCAGCAGCGAAGGACTACCGAGCACAGATACGCAGTATTTT. Translation: CASSEGLPSTDTQYF.

This clone appeared a single time. J is TRBJ2-7 and V is TRBV6-1; tentatively, D is TRBD1 (6 bases). Germline lookup yields CDR1 MNHNS and CDR2 SASEGT. The CDR3 contains 15 residues. V lost 3 bases and J 0 bases, leaving 12 bases between the germline ends. The CDR3 sequence: CASSESPGHSYEQYF. The CDR3 DNA is TGTGCCAGCAGTGAGAGTCCGGGACACTCCTACGAGCAGTACTTC.

This sequence joins TRBV2 and TRBJ2-1, with 14 bases that match TRBD2. V lost 6 bases to trimming and J lost 7 bases; unmatched junction nucleotides: 2. CDR1 is SNHLY, CDR2 FYNNEI, per germline. The CDR3 runs to 14 residues. DNA for the CDR3: TGTGCCAGCAGGACTAGCGGGAGGGTTAATGAGCAGTTCTTC. It encodes CASRTSGRVNEQFF. The full variable domain, rest sourced from reference TRBV2 and TRBJ2-1, is EPEVTQTPSHQVTQMGQEVILRCVPISNHLYFYWYRQILGQKVEFLVSFYNNEISEKSEIFDDQFSVERPDGSNFTLKIRSTKLEDSAMYFCASRTSGRVNEQFFGPGTRLTVL.

The chain links TRBV4-1 to TRBJ1-5, with D possibly TRBD1 on 5 matching bases. There are 14 residues in the CDR3. CDR1 and CDR2 (germline): MGHRA, YSYEKL. V lost 0 bases and J lost 7, with 10 bases in between. The CDR3 nucleotides read TGCGCCAGCAGCCAAGATCTGGGGGGGCAGCCCCAGCATTTT. This codes for CASSQDLGGQPQHF.

V usage is TRBV5-4 and J usage is TRBJ2-7; D uncertain. The CDR3 spans 13 residues. The V and J ends lost 0 bases and 3 bases respectively, with 7 bases between them. The germline CDR1 and CDR2 sequences are SGHNT and YYREEE (reference sequence). The chain's CDR3 is CASSLDRHYEQYF. CDR3 coding DNA: TGTGCCAGCAGCTTGGACAGACACTACGAGCAGTACTTC.

In this sample, this clone turned up once. The chain joins TRBV28 to TRBJ1-2, with D perhaps TRBD1 (5 bases). The ends were cut back, 6 bases at V and 8 bases at J, with 16 bases in the middle. Per the germline V gene, CDR1 is MDHEN and CDR2 is SYDVKM. The CDR3 runs 13 residues. CDR3 residues: CASRVTRGGGYTF. The CDR3 bases are TGTGCCAGCAGAGTGACAAGGGGCGGAGGCTACACCTTC.

The chain is built from TRBV9 and TRBJ2-1; 9 nucleotides line up with TRBD2. Germline lookup yields CDR1 SGDLS and CDR2 YYNGEE. This CDR3 has 14 amino acids. J gave up 6 bases and V 5 bases, and 6 bases lay outside the gene matches. CDR3 residues: CASSRLAAPNEQFF. For the CDR3, the DNA is TGTGCCAGCAGTCGACTAGCGGCTCCCAATGAGCAGTTCTTC.

This chain joins TRBV30 and TRBJ1-5; 8 bases line up with TRBD1. V shed 4 bases and J 6 bases; nucleotides not matched to a gene: 5. This CDR3 region has 13 residues. Germline CDR1 reads GTSNPN; CDR2 reads SVGIG (reference sequence). CDR3 in DNA: TGTGCCTGGAAGGACAGGGTGGGTCAGCCCCAGCATTTT. This sequence encodes CAWKDRVGQPQHF.

The CDR3 region has the DNA TGTGCCAGCAGCGAGGGACAGGGGGCGATGGAGACCCAGTACTTC. Translating gives CASSEGQGAMETQYF. V gene TRBV11-3 combines with J gene TRBJ2-5, with TRBD1 matching over 12 bases. With V trimmed by 5 bases and J by 5 bases, 6 bases remained unmatched. CDR3 size: 15 residues. Germline V gives CDR1 SGHNT, CDR2 YENEEA.

The rearrangement links TRBV10-1 to TRBJ2-5; D is perhaps TRBD1 (6 bases). From germline, CDR1 is WNHNN and CDR2 SYGVQD (reference sequence). The CDR3 covers 14 residues. Trimming removed 5 bases at V and 2 bases at J, with 12 bases between. CDR3 sequence: CASSNYGQQETQYF. CDR3 coding DNA: TGCGCCAGCAGTAACTATGGACAGCAAGAGACCCAGTACTTC.

Only one count was recorded for this clone. The same CDR3 can be traced to other DNA sequences in this sample. This chain links TRBV7-2 with TRBJ2-5, with TRBD2 identical over 10 bases. CDR1 SGHTA and CDR2 FQGNSA come from the germline V gene. There are 14 residues in the CDR3. Trimming took 2 bases from V and 4 from J; bases not matched to a gene: 1. DNA of the CDR3: TGTGCCAGCAGCTTAAGCGGGAGGGGAGAGACCCAGTACTTC. This codes for CASSLSGRGETQYF.